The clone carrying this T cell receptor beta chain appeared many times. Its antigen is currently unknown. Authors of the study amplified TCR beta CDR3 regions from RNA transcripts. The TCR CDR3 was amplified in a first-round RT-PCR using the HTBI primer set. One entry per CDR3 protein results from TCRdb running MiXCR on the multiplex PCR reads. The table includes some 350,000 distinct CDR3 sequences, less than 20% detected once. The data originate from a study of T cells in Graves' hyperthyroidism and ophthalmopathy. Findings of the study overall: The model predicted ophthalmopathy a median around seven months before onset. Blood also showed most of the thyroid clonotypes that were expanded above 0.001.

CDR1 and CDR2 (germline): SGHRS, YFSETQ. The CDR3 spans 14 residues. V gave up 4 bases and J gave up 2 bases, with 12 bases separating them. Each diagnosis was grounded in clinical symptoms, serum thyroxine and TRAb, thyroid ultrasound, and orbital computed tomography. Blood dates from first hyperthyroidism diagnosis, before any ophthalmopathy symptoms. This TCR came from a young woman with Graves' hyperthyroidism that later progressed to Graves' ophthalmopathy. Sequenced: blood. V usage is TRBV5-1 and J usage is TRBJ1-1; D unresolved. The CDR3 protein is CASSGMGLNTEAFF. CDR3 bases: TGCGCCAGCAGCGGGATGGGCCTAAACACTGAAGCTTTCTTT.